What follows describes a single T cell receptor beta chain. The assay was immunoSEQ multiplex PCR, and TCRdb's table has in-frame clones only and misses some. This table holds approximately 50,000 clones, about 80% found once. The record originates from a study of blood T cell repertoires in COVID-19. Looking at the study overall: Researchers got acute and convalescent COVID-19 samples from the United States, Italy and Spain. Nucleic acid was either cDNA or gDNA, and it came from T cells, B-cell-depleted T cells, or PBMCs.

Germline V CDR1 and CDR2: MNHNS, SASEGT. The trim removed 1 base at V and 5 bases at J, leaving 8 bases unmatched. This CDR3 has 16 amino acids. Sequencing input: peripheral blood. The source is a man in his 70s with active COVID-19. The chain combines TRBV6-1 with TRBJ1-2; TRBD1 matches 9 bases. This CDR3 reads CASSEVQGAKVYGYTF. The DNA for the CDR3 is TGTGCCAGCAGTGAAGTACAGGGGGCGAAAGTTTATGGCTACACCTTC.